The 12 T cell receptor beta chains below come from one sample, sequenced in a study of blood T cell repertoires in COVID-19. Method: immunoSEQ multiplex PCR; TCRdb's copy keeps in-frame clones and lacks some. The table lists about 240,000 clones, roughly four fifths of them singletons, with 4% to 5% in the top ten. Sequencing used peripheral blood. These receptors originate from a woman in her 70s with acute or convalescent COVID-19.

The V call is TRBV7-2, the J call TRBJ1-6, with D maybe TRBD1 (5 bases). CDR1 is SGHTA, CDR2 FQGNSA, per germline. The CDR3 is 16 amino acids. Trimming removed 1 base at V and 7 bases at J, with 14 bases between. This CDR3 reads CASSLEGARANSPLHF. CDR3 coding DNA: TGTGCCAGCAGCTTAGAAGGAGCCAGGGCCAATTCACCCCTCCACTTT.

V and J are TRBV3-1 (or the pseudogene TRBV3-2) and TRBJ2-2, with D perhaps TRBD1 (5 bases). Trimming removed 1 base at V and 6 bases at J, with 9 bases between. This CDR3 is built from 14 residues. Germline loops: CDR1 LGHDT, CDR2 YNNKEL (reference sequence). The CDR3 spells CASSQAGFAGELFF. The CDR3 DNA is TGTGCCAGCAGCCAAGCAGGGTTTGCCGGGGAGCTGTTTTTT.

This clone has more than one count but fewer than ten. V usage is TRBV24-1 and J usage is TRBJ1-3, with unresolved D. CDR1 is KGHDR and CDR2 is SFDVKD in the germline V gene. CDR3 length: 13 residues. Trimming stripped 4 bases from V and 0 bases from J, with 3 bases between. Here the CDR3 DNA reads TGTGCCACCAGTGAGAGCTCTGGAAACACCATATATTTT. Amino acids: CATSESSGNTIYF.

This clone was counted between two and nine times. V usage is TRBV27 and J usage is TRBJ2-7; D call uncertain. V was pared by 0 bases and J by 4 bases, with 7 bases between. The CDR3 has 13 residues. Germline-derived CDR1 and CDR2 are MNHEY and SMNVEV (reference sequence). The DNA for the CDR3 is TGTGCCAGCAGTTTATCATACAGATACGAGCAGTACTTC. This translates into CASSLSYRYEQYF.

The V call is TRBV7-2, the J call TRBJ1-2, with 7 positions matching TRBD1. V shed 4 bases, J shed 8 bases, and the junction held 13 bases outside the gene matches. Germline V gene data show CDR1 as SGHTA and CDR2 as FQGNSA. CDR3 size: 15 residues. DNA of the CDR3: TGTGCCAGCAGCTCTATTGACAGGGTTAACGAGGGCTACACCTTC. It codes for CASSSIDRVNEGYTF.

The chain employs TRBV7-8 and TRBJ1-2, with D possibly matching TRBD1 (5 bases). There are 14 residues in the CDR3. Deletions cut 4 bases from V and 3 bases from J, with 12 bases between. CDR1 and CDR2 from the germline V gene are SGHVS and FQNEAQ. The CDR3 protein is CASSSWGEDYGYTF. The CDR3 nucleotides are TGTGCCAGCAGCTCATGGGGGGAGGACTATGGCTACACCTTC.

V usage is TRBV7-2 and J usage is TRBJ2-3, with a tentative D call TRBD2 (6 bases). This CDR3 contains 16 residues. V lost 1 base and J lost 1, with 12 bases in between. In germline, CDR1 is SGHTA, CDR2 FQGNSA. The CDR3 sequence: CASSLGGATGTDTQYF. The CDR3 DNA reads as TGTGCCAGCAGCTTAGGCGGGGCAACGGGCACAGATACGCAGTATTTT.

The sample holds a few counts of this clone. This rearrangement joins TRBV28 to TRBJ1-2; D is perhaps TRBD1 (6 bases). The CDR3 contains 14 residues. Germline values: CDR1 MDHEN, CDR2 SYDVKM. V lost 3 bases and J lost 2, with 10 bases in between. In DNA form, the CDR3 reads TGTGCCAGCAGTTTGTCAGGGGCGAACTATGGCTACACCTTC. Amino acids: CASSLSGANYGYTF.

V and J are TRBV27 and TRBJ1-1; D remains unclear. The germline gives CDR1 MNHEY, CDR2 SMNVEV (reference sequence). Trimming cost V 6 bases and J 4 bases, with 9 bases left between them. The CDR3 is made up of 12 amino acids. DNA for the CDR3: TGTGCCAGCAGCCGGGTGGGCACTGAAGCTTTCTTT. Protein sequence: CASSRVGTEAFF.

This clone came up a few times. The chain employs TRBV7-9 and TRBJ2-5; 7 bases agree with TRBD1. J lost 2 bases, V lost 1 base, and 7 bases had no gene match. Germline V gene sequence: CDR1 SEHNR, CDR2 FQNEAQ (reference sequence). The CDR3 spans 16 residues. DNA of the CDR3: TGTGCCAGCAGCTTAGGGACAGGAATCGCACAAGAGACCCAGTACTTC. It specifies CASSLGTGIAQETQYF. The full variable domain, its missing parts supplied by reference TRBV7-9 and TRBJ2-5, is DTGVSQNPRHKITKRGQNVTFRCDPISEHNRLYWYRQTLGQGPEFLTYFQNEAQLEKSRLLSDRFSAERPKGSFSTLEIQRTEQGDSAMYLCASSLGTGIAQETQYFGPGTRLLVL.

This rearrangement joins TRBV2 to TRBJ1-2; the D is unclear. The CDR3 contains 13 residues. Between the trimmed V and J ends, which lost 6 bases and 4 bases, there was a span of 12 bases. Germline V gives CDR1 SNHLY, CDR2 FYNNEI. The CDR3 sequence: CASREEAGYGYTF. CDR3 sequence (DNA): TGTGCCAGCAGAGAGGAGGCGGGCTATGGCTACACCTTC.

This rearrangement joins TRBV15 to TRBJ2-2; weak D call: TRBD1 (5 bases). CDR1 LNHNV and CDR2 YYDKDF come from the germline V gene (reference sequence). The CDR3 runs to 16 residues. The V and J ends lost 1 base and 2 bases respectively, with 11 bases between them. The CDR3 DNA reads TGTGCCACCAGCAGAGGTAGGGGTACCAACACCGGGGAGCTGTTTTTT. Protein product: CATSRGRGTNTGELFF.